Following are 23 T cell receptor beta chains from one sample sequenced in a study of blood T cell repertoires in COVID-19. Sequencing used immunoSEQ multiplex PCR; TCRdb keeps in-frame clones, though not all of them. This repertoire shows about 90,000 clones, 85% to 95% found once; its top ten account for about 5.9%. Sequencing was carried out using peripheral blood. These receptors were collected from an older woman with active COVID-19.

This clone was seen only once. The chain carries TRBV28 and TRBJ2-7; 10 bases map to TRBD1. Germline values: CDR1 MDHEN, CDR2 SYDVKM. The CDR3 sequence is 14 residues long. V gave up 5 bases and J gave up 2 bases; unmatched junction bases: 3. The CDR3 is CASSGTGAPYEQYF. CDR3 sequence (DNA): TGTGCCAGCAGTGGGACAGGGGCTCCCTACGAGCAGTACTTC.

The rearrangement uses TRBV30 and TRBJ1-1; TRBD1 matches 7 bases. CDR3 length: 13 amino acids. V was pared by 5 bases and J by 4 bases, with 7 bases of the junction left unmatched. From germline, CDR1 is GTSNPN and CDR2 SVGIG (reference sequence). This CDR3 reads CAWRQGVATEAFF. The CDR3 DNA reads as TGTGCCTGGCGGCAGGGGGTGGCCACTGAAGCTTTCTTT.

The V gene is TRBV25-1, the J gene TRBJ2-3; 9 bases align to TRBD2. Germline V gene lookup returns CDR1 MGHDK and CDR2 SYGVNS. Trimming removed 1 base from V and 1 base from J; junction bases left unmatched: 3. This CDR3 contains 16 residues. CDR3 nucleotides: TGTGCCAGCAGTGAATCTTGGACTAGCGGCACAGATACGCAGTATTTT. This codes for CASSESWTSGTDTQYF.

The rearrangement joins TRBV7-8 to TRBJ1-2, with TRBD1 identical over 7 bases. This CDR3 has 15 residues. Germline CDR1 reads SGHVS; CDR2 reads FQNEAQ. After removal of 2 bases from V and 6 bases from J, the junction contained 9 bases not matched to a gene. The CDR3 sequence is CASSLHDREWDGYTF. In DNA, the CDR3 is TGTGCCAGCAGCTTACACGACAGGGAGTGGGATGGCTACACCTTC.

This chain uses TRBV18 with TRBJ1-4, with D uncertain. The CDR3 has 14 amino acids. CDR1 is KGHSH, CDR2 LQKENI, per germline. Trimming took off 3 bases at V and 8 bases at J, with 13 bases between the two ends. The CDR3: CASSPPEGREKLFF. The CDR3 DNA reads TGTGCCAGCTCACCCCCGGAGGGAAGAGAAAAACTGTTTTTT.

The rearrangement joins TRBV7-9 to TRBJ2-7; perhaps TRBD1 as D (6 bases). Trimming removed 8 bases from V and 1 base from J, with 12 bases in between. CDR1 and CDR2 from the germline V gene are SEHNR and FQNEAQ (reference sequence). There are 13 residues in the CDR3. CDR3 sequence reads: CASEGRGSYEQYF. The DNA of the CDR3 is TGTGCCAGCGAAGGCAGGGGATCCTACGAGCAGTACTTC. The whole variable domain, remainder taken from reference TRBV7-9 and TRBJ2-7, is DTGVSQNPRHKITKRGQNVTFRCDPISEHNRLYWYRQTLGQGPEFLTYFQNEAQLEKSRLLSDRFSAERPKGSFSTLEIQRTEQGDSAMYLCASEGRGSYEQYFGPGTRLTVT.

This rearrangement joins TRBV19 to TRBJ2-6; a weak D match, TRBD1 (5 bases). Germline lookup yields CDR1 LNHDA and CDR2 SQIVND (reference sequence). The V end was cut by 4 bases, the J end by 0 bases, with 13 bases between. The CDR3 contains 17 residues. Here the CDR3 DNA reads TGTGCCAGTAGTACCTCGTTGGGGCTCTCTGGGGCCAACGTCCTGACTTTC. This encodes CASSTSLGLSGANVLTF.

The CDR3 DNA sequence: TGTGCCAGCAGTTACGGGACTAGCGGGGGATACAATGAGCAGTTCTTC. Its protein product is CASSYGTSGGYNEQFF. The rearrangement joins TRBV6-2 or TRBV6-3 to TRBJ2-1; 14 nucleotides align to TRBD2. Germline V gives CDR1 MNHEY, CDR2 SVGEGT. There are 16 residues in the CDR3. The ends lost 2 bases at V and 4 bases at J; junction bases unmatched: 1.

The V gene is TRBV7-9, the J gene TRBJ2-3, with 7 bases matching TRBD2. CDR1 and CDR2 (germline): SEHNR, FQNEAQ (reference sequence). This CDR3 contains 13 residues. V shed 5 bases and J 6 bases; nucleotides not matched to a gene: 5. Here the CDR3 reads CASSRLAIDTQYF. CDR3 in DNA: TGTGCCAGCAGCCGACTAGCAATCGATACGCAGTATTTT.

This chain connects TRBV7-8 to TRBJ2-7, with 8 bases identical to TRBD1. CDR3 length: 14 amino acids. V lost 3 bases to trimming and J lost 6 bases; unmatched junction nucleotides: 7. Germline V lookup: CDR1 SGHVS, CDR2 FQNEAQ. CDR3 in amino acids: CASSFLSGTGEQYF. The CDR3 coding sequence is TGTGCCAGCAGCTTCCTCTCCGGGACAGGCGAGCAGTACTTC.

The rearrangement uses TRBV29-1 and TRBJ2-5, with D possibly TRBD2 on 5 matching bases. The germline V gene encodes CDR1 SQVTM and CDR2 ANQGSEA. Trimming removed 5 bases at V and 4 bases at J, with 11 bases between. The CDR3 runs 12 residues. Here the CDR3 DNA reads TGCAGCGTTAGTGGACTTGGAGAGACCCAGTACTTC. It is translated as CSVSGLGETQYF. Using reference TRBV29-1 and TRBJ2-5 for the parts outside the CDR3, the full variable domain is SAVISQKPSRDICQRGTSLTIQCQVDSQVTMMFWYRQQPGQSLTLIATANQGSEATYESGFVIDKFPISRPNLTFSTLTVSNMSPEDSSIYLCSVSGLGETQYFGPGTRLLVL.

The rearrangement uses TRBV12-5 and TRBJ2-3, with 10 bases identical to TRBD1. After removal of 3 bases from V and 11 bases from J, the junction contained 2 bases not matched to a gene. The CDR3 is 12 amino acids. Germline V CDR1 and CDR2: LGHNT, FRNRAP. The CDR3 bases are TGTGCTAGTGGTTTAGGGGACAGGGGGCAGTATTTT. The encoded protein is CASGLGDRGQYF.

The genes are TRBV7-9 and TRBJ2-3, with D perhaps TRBD1 (5 bases). Trimming removed 2 bases at V and 4 bases at J, with 13 bases between. Germline CDR1 reads SEHNR; CDR2 reads FQNEAQ (reference sequence). The length of the CDR3 is 15 residues. CDR3 nucleotides: TGTGCCAGCAGCTTAAGGCAGGGAAGGTCAGATACGCAGTATTTT. This translates into CASSLRQGRSDTQYF.

This rearrangement joins TRBV6-2 or TRBV6-3 to TRBJ2-3; maybe TRBD1 (5 bases). Germline V gene data show CDR1 as MNHEY and CDR2 as SVGEGT. The ends were cut back, 3 bases at V and 7 bases at J, with 14 bases in the middle. CDR3 size: 14 residues. CDR3 sequence: CASSYTGLGHTQYF. CDR3 nucleotides: TGTGCCAGCAGTTATACAGGTTTAGGCCATACGCAGTATTTT.

This clone was picked up one time. The CDR3 DNA reads as TGTGCCTGGAGTACTTCTTATTATGGCTACACCTTC. This encodes CAWSTSYYGYTF. The chain is built from TRBV30 and TRBJ1-2; D not certain. Trimming took 2 bases from V and 5 from J, leaving 9 bases between them. There are 12 residues in the CDR3. The germline V gene has CDR1 GTSNPN and CDR2 SVGIG (reference sequence).

J is TRBJ2-7 and V is TRBV28, with 7 nucleotides matching TRBD1. V gave up 7 bases and J gave up 3 bases; unmatched junction bases: 15. This CDR3 comprises 16 residues. CDR1 MDHEN and CDR2 SYDVKM come from the germline V gene. DNA for the CDR3: TGTGCCAGCAAACCTCCGGGACAGTATTCTTACTACGAGCAGTACTTC. Protein: CASKPPGQYSYYEQYF.

The rearrangement joins TRBV7-9 to TRBJ2-5; D possibly corresponds to TRBD2 (6 bases). Trimming stripped 5 bases from V and 0 bases from J, with 25 bases between. The length of the CDR3 is 19 residues. The germline gives CDR1 SEHNR, CDR2 FQNEAQ (reference sequence). Written as DNA, the CDR3 is TGTGCCAGCAGCGTAGGCCACGACGTTACGGGAGAGTACCAAGAGACCCAGTACTTC. Its translation: CASSVGHDVTGEYQETQYF. Drawing the rest from reference TRBV7-9 and TRBJ2-5, the complete variable domain is DTGVSQNPRHKITKRGQNVTFRCDPISEHNRLYWYRQTLGQGPEFLTYFQNEAQLEKSRLLSDRFSAERPKGSFSTLEIQRTEQGDSAMYLCASSVGHDVTGEYQETQYFGPGTRLLVL.

V usage is TRBV29-1 and J usage is TRBJ1-2; TRBD1 might be the D (6 bases). This CDR3 has 17 residues. V lost 0 bases to trimming and J lost 8 bases, with 25 bases between them. From germline, CDR1 is SQVTM and CDR2 ANQGSEA. The CDR3 protein is CSVEDRKVRGDEGGYTF. The CDR3 region has the DNA TGCAGCGTTGAAGATCGGAAAGTCAGGGGCGATGAAGGAGGCTACACCTTC. The full variable domain, in which reference TRBV29-1 and TRBJ1-2 provide the parts outside the CDR3, is SAVISQKPSRDICQRGTSLTIQCQVDSQVTMMFWYRQQPGQSLTLIATANQGSEATYESGFVIDKFPISRPNLTFSTLTVSNMSPEDSSIYLCSVEDRKVRGDEGGYTFGSGTRLTVV.

The genes are TRBV5-6 and TRBJ2-2; D gene ambiguous. With 0 bases removed from V and 6 bases from J, the gap between germline ends came to 15 bases. Germline CDR1 SGHDT, CDR2 YYEEEE. This CDR3 region has 16 residues. In DNA, the CDR3 is TGTGCCAGCAGCTTGGCCGCGGAGTTCAGTGCCGGGGAGCTGTTTTTT. Protein sequence: CASSLAAEFSAGELFF.

This sequence joins TRBV28 and TRBJ2-1; 11 bases are shared with TRBD2. Germline lookup yields CDR1 MDHEN and CDR2 SYDVKM. J was trimmed by 11 bases and V by 10 bases; bases with no gene match: 7. This CDR3 comprises 12 residues. CDR3 sequence reads: CATKLAGDKQFF. The CDR3 DNA reads TGTGCCACTAAACTAGCGGGAGACAAGCAGTTCTTC.

This chain uses TRBV21-1 with TRBJ2-7; the table assigns TRBD1, which was not confirmed against the DNA. TRBV21-1 is described as a pseudogene. The CDR3 is 15 residues long. CDR3 nucleotides: TGTGCCAGCAGCAATAAGGGGGCCTGGGGCGACGAGCAGTACTTC. Encoded protein: CASSNKGAWGDEQYF.

This rearrangement joins TRBV7-9 to TRBJ2-2; TRBD1 aligns across 7 bases. The CDR3 length is 15 residues. The junction had 8 bases not matched to a gene; V was cut back by 5 bases and J by 5 bases. Germline V gene sequence: CDR1 SEHNR, CDR2 FQNEAQ (reference sequence). The CDR3 sequence is CASSRSGTDTGELFF. As DNA, the CDR3 is TGTGCCAGCAGCCGATCCGGGACAGATACCGGGGAGCTGTTTTTT.

The chain employs TRBV28 and TRBJ2-3, with 8 bases aligning to TRBD2. Looked up from germline, CDR1 is MDHEN and CDR2 is SYDVKM. The V and J ends lost 2 bases and 6 bases, in that order; junction bases with no gene match: 4. The CDR3 contains 14 residues. As DNA, the CDR3 is TGTGCCAGCAGTTTAGGACTAGCTGGTGATACGCAGTATTTT. It is translated as CASSLGLAGDTQYF. Full variable domain (outside the CDR3, taken from reference TRBV28 and TRBJ2-3): DVKVTQSSRYLVKRTGEKVFLECVQDMDHENMFWYRQDPGLGLRLIYFSYDVKMKEKGDIPEGYSVSREKKERFSLILESASTNQTSMYLCASSLGLAGDTQYFGPGTRLTVL.